Below, one T cell receptor (beta chain) is given with its context. Its antigen is unidentified. Time point noted: week 11, during vaccination. Vaccine doses each comprised 300 ug of mutant IDH1 20-mer peptide, with topical imiquimod. Every donor had a new WHO grade 3 or 4 astrocytoma that was IDH1-mutant, with loss of nuclear ATRX. This sample was taken from a study of a mutant IDH1 vaccine in newly diagnosed glioma. Overall study context: In weeks 1, 3, 5, 7, 11, 15, 19 and 23, patients were immunized, eight times in all. Treated patients, roughly 62% male and approximately 38% female, averaged about 42 years of age. Study conclusions and caveats: Changes in the top peripheral T cell clonotypes seemingly had no bearing on pseudoprogression.

The ends lost 5 bases at V and 11 bases at J; junction bases unmatched: 12. This CDR3 comprises 15 residues. Germline V gene sequence: CDR1 MDHEN, CDR2 SYDVKM. Sequenced by immunoSEQ multiplex PCR; TCRdb stores in-frame clones only, minus some. In the table there are more than 50,000 clones, approximately 91% of which are singletons. This sequence was found in a man between 35 and 55 years old with glioma. This material consisted of PBMCs, taken from a glioma patient whose treatment included an IDH1 peptide vaccine. The rearrangement joins TRBV28 to TRBJ1-6; 7 bases align to TRBD1. As DNA, the CDR3 is TGTGCCAGCAGTCTCGATTCGGGACAGACAGCACCCCTCCACTTT. This sequence encodes CASSLDSGQTAPLHF.